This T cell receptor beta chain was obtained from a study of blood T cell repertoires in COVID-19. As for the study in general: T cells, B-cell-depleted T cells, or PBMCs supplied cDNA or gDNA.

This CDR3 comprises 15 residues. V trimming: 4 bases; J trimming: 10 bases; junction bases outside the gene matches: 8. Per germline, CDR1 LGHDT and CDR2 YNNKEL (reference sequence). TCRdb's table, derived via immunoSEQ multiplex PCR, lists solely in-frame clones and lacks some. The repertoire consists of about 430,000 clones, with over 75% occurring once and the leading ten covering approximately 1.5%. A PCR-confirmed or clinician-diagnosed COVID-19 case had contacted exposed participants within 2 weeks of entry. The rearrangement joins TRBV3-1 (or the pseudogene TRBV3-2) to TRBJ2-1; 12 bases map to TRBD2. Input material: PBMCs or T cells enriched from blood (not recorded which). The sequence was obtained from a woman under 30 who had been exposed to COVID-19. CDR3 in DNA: TGTGCCAGCAGCCTATGGACTAGCGGGATAGGGGAGCAGTTCTTC. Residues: CASSLWTSGIGEQFF.